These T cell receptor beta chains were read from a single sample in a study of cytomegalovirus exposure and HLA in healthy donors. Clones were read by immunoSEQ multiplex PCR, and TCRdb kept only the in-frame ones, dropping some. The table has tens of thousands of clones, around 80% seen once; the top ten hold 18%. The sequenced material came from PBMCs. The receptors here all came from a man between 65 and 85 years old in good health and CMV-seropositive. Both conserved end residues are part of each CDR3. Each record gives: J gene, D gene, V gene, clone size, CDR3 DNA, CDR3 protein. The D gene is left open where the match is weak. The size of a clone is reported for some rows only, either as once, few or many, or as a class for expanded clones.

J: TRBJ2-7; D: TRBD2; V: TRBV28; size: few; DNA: TGTGCCAGCAGTACGGGACTAGCGGGACGTTTGCAGTACTTC; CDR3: CASSTGLAGRLQYF
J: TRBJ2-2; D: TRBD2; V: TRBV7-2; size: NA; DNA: TGTGCCGCCGGGGGGGCGACCAACACCGGGGAGCTGTTTTTT; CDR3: CAAGGATNTGELFF
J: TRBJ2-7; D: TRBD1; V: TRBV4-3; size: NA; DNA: TGCGCCAGCAGCCAAATATACAGGGGTTACGAGCAGTACTTC; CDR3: CASSQIYRGYEQYF
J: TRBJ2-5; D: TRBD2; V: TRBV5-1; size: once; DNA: TGCGCCAGCAGCTTGGTAGCTAGCGGGGGCCAAGAGACCCAGTACTTC; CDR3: CASSLVASGGQETQYF
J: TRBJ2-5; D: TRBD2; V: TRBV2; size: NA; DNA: TGTGCCAGCAGTGGGGCTAGCGGGGGGGCGGTTGGTGAGACCCAGTACTTC; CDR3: CASSGASGGAVGETQYF
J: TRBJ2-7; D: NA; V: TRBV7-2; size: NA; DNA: TGTGCCAGCAGTTTAAACCAGCCAGGGGGCGGGGGGCAGTACTTC; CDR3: CASSLNQPGGGGQYF
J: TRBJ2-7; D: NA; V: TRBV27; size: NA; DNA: TGTGCCAGCAGTTTATCCCCCAGAAGTCAGCAGTACTTC; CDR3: CASSLSPRSQQYF
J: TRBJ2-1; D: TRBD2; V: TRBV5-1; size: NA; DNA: TGCGCCAGCAGCATGGTGGCTAGCGGCCCCTTAAGCTCCTACAATGAGCAGTTCTTC; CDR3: CASSMVASGPLSSYNEQFF
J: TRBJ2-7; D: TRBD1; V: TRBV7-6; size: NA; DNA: TGTGCCAGCAGCTCCAGTGGACAGGGTGACGAGCAGTACTTC; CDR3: CASSSSGQGDEQYF
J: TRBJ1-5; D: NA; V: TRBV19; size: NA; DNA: TGTGCCAGTAGTATAGATCAACAGCCCCAGCATTTT; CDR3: CASSIDQQPQHF
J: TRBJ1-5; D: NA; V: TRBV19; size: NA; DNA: TGTGCCAGTAGGGGGGACAATAGCAATCAGCCCCAGCATTTT; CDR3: CASRGDNSNQPQHF
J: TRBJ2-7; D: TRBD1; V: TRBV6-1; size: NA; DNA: TGTGCCAGCAATTATGCCGGGACAGGTGGAGACGAGCAGTACTTC; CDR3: CASNYAGTGGDEQYF
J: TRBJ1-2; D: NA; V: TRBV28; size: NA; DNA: TGTGCCAGCAGTTCCAACATCTATGGCTACACCTTC; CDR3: CASSSNIYGYTF
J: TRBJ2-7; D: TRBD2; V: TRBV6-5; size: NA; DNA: TGTGCCAGCAGTTACTCTCTAGCGGGGGCCTACGAGCAGTACTTC; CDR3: CASSYSLAGAYEQYF
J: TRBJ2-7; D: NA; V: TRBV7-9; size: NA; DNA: TGTGCCAGCAGCTTAGATGCGGGTACCTACGAGCAGTACTTC; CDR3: CASSLDAGTYEQYF
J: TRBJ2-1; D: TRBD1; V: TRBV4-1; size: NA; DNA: TGCGCCAGCAGCCACCGTCCGGGACAGGGGGACAATGAGCAGTTCTTC; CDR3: CASSHRPGQGDNEQFF
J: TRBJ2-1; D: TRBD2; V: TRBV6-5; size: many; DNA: TGTGCCACCCCTGAGCGGGGCCGTAACAATGAGCAGTTCTTC; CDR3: CATPERGRNNEQFF
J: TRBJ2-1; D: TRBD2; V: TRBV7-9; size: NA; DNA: TGTGCCAGCAGCTTGGGCCGGACTAGCGGGAACAATGAGCAGTTCTTC; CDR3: CASSLGRTSGNNEQFF
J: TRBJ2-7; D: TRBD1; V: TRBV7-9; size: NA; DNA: TGTGCCAGCAGCCAAAGGGACAGGGCCTACGAGCAGTACTTC; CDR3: CASSQRDRAYEQYF
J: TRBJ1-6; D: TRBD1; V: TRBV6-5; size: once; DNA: TGTGCCAGCAGTTCTGGGGGACAGGGGCGATCACCCCTCCACTTT; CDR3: CASSSGGQGRSPLHF